These 7 T cell receptor beta chains were sequenced from one sample in a study of blood T cell repertoires in COVID-19. Only in-frame clones appear in the TCRdb table, and some are missing; sequencing was by immunoSEQ multiplex PCR. Of around 280,000 clones listed, 70% to 90% are singletons. Sequenced: peripheral blood. The receptor source for this set is a woman between 45 and 60 years old with active or convalescent COVID-19.

The V and J genes are TRBV5-1 and TRBJ2-7; D call uncertain. From germline, CDR1 is SGHRS and CDR2 YFSETQ. This CDR3 comprises 12 residues. The V end was cut by 4 bases, the J end by 3 bases, with 8 bases between. The CDR3 sequence: CASSINSYEQYF. The CDR3 DNA sequence: TGCGCCAGCAGCATCAACAGCTACGAGCAGTACTTC.

V and J are TRBV6-1 and TRBJ2-2, with 11 bases identical to TRBD2. The CDR3 has 16 residues. J was trimmed by 6 bases and V by 4 bases; bases with no gene match: 7. CDR1 and CDR2 from the germline V gene are MNHNS and SASEGT. The CDR3 region has the DNA TGTGCCAGCAGTGCTAGCGGGAGGAATATGGCCGGGGAGCTGTTTTTT. As protein: CASSASGRNMAGELFF.

This chain links TRBV5-4 with TRBJ2-5; 8 bases map to TRBD1. V shed 6 bases and J 4 bases; nucleotides not matched to a gene: 11. Germline V CDR1 and CDR2: SGHNT, YYREEE (reference sequence). The CDR3 consists of 15 residues. Written as DNA, the CDR3 is TGTGCCAGCACCGCGGCAGGGGGCGGGTTAGAGACCCAGTACTTC. It codes for CASTAAGGGLETQYF.

A note on this clone: Distinct nucleotide sequences in the sample also encode this CDR3. CDR3 bases: TGTGCCAGTAACAGCAATGAGCAGTTCTTC. This gives the protein CASNSNEQFF. This sequence joins TRBV6-5 and TRBJ2-1; no definite D call. The CDR3 covers 10 residues. Trimming took off 9 bases at V and 6 bases at J, with 6 bases between the two ends. Germline lookup yields CDR1 MNHEY and CDR2 SVGAGI.

The chain combines TRBV9 with TRBJ2-1; D perhaps matches TRBD1 (5 bases). The V gene's germline CDR1 is SGDLS and CDR2 YYNGEE. This CDR3 has 13 amino acids. V was trimmed by 0 bases and J by 5 bases, leaving 6 bases between them. The DNA for the CDR3 is TGTGCCAGCAGCGTAGGGACAAACAATGAGCAGTTCTTC. Translating it yields CASSVGTNNEQFF.

The J gene is TRBJ2-1, the V gene TRBV5-5; D remains unclear. Trimming removed 0 bases at V and 0 bases at J, with 7 bases between. CDR1 and CDR2 (germline): SGHKS, YYEKEE (reference sequence). This CDR3 is 15 amino acids long. The CDR3 DNA reads as TGTGCCAGCAGCTTGGCCCGGAGCTCCTACAATGAGCAGTTCTTC. The encoded protein is CASSLARSSYNEQFF.

The gene calls are TRBV5-1 and TRBJ2-7; a weak D match, TRBD1 (6 bases). Germline V lookup: CDR1 SGHRS, CDR2 YFSETQ. CDR3 size: 15 residues. The V end was cut by 6 bases, the J end by 4 bases, with 20 bases between. CDR3 loop: CASTGTTTGQYEQYF. CDR3 nucleotide sequence: TGCGCCAGCACGGGTACTACCACAGGGCAGTACGAGCAGTACTTC.